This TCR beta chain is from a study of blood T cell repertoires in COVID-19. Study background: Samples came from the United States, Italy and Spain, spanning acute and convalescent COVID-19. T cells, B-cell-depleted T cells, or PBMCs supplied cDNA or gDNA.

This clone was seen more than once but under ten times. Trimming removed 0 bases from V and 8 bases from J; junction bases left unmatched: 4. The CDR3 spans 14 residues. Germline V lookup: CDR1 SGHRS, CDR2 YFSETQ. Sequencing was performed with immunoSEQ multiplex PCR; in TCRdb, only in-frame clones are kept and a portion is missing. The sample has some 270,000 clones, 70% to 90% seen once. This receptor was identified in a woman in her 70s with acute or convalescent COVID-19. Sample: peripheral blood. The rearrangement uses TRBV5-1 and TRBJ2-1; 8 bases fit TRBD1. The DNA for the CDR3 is TGCGCCAGCAGCTTGGGACAGGGGTTCGATGAGCAGTTCTTC. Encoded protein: CASSLGQGFDEQFF.